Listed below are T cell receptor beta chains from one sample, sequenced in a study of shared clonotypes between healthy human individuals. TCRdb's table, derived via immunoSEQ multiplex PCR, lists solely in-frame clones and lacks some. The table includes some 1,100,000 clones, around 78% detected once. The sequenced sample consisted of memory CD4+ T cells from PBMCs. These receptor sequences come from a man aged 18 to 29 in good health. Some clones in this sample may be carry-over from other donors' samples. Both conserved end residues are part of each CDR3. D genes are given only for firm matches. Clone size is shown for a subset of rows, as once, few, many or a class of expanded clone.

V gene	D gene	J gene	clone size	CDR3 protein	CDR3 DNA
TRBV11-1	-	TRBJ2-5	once	CASSLGQETQYF	TGTGCCAGCAGCTTAGGGCAAGAGACCCAGTACTTC
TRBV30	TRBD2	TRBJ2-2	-	CAWSPRAGGRRGTGELFF	TGTGCCTGGAGTCCAAGGGCGGGAGGGCGTAGGGGCACCGGGGAGCTGTTTTTT
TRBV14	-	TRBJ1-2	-	CASSQVLGASYGYTF	TGTGCCAGCAGCCAAGTCTTGGGGGCCAGCTATGGCTACACCTTC
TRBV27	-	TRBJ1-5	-	CASSFSGSYQPQHF	TGTGCCAGCAGTTTTTCGGGCAGTTATCAGCCCCAGCATTTT
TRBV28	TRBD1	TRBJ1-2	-	CASSKQGDYGYTF	TGTGCCAGCAGCAAACAGGGGGACTATGGCTACACCTTC
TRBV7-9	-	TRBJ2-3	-	CASRKTQGLADTQYF	TGTGCCAGCAGAAAGACACAGGGTCTCGCAGATACGCAGTATTTT
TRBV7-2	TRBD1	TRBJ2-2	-	CASRDRGPGTGELFF	TGTGCCAGCAGAGACAGGGGCCCAGGGACCGGGGAGCTGTTTTTT
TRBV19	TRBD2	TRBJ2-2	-	CASSGTSGNTGELFF	TGTGCCAGTAGTGGGACTAGCGGGAACACCGGGGAGCTGTTTTTT
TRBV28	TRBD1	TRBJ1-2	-	CAVTRDRGLGYGYTF	TGTGCCGTAACCCGGGACAGGGGGCTCGGCTATGGCTACACCTTC
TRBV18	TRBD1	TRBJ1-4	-	CASSGQEKDEKLFF	TGTGCCAGCTCAGGACAGGAAAAAGATGAAAAACTGTTTTTT
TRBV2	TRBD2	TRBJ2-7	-	CASSRVAGAYEQYF	TGTGCCAGCAGTCGGGTAGCGGGAGCCTACGAGCAGTACTTC
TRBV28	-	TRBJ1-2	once	CASSLAGLGRGRAENYGYTF	TGTGCCAGCAGTTTAGCCGGTCTGGGAAGAGGCCGAGCGGAAAACTATGGCTACACCTTC
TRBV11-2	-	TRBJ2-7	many	CASSSVFTAYF	TGTGCCAGCAGCTCAGTCTTCACAGCGTACTTC
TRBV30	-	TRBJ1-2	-	CAWGRGGASNYGYTF	TGTGCCTGGGGCCGAGGGGGGGCATCGAACTATGGCTACACCTTC
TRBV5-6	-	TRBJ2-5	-	CASSLGRQETQYF	TGTGCCAGCAGCTTGGGGCGCCAAGAGACCCAGTACTTC
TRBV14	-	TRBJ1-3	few	CASSLTYAAFSGNTIYF	TGTGCCAGCAGTCTGACTTATGCGGCCTTCTCTGGAAACACCATATATTTT
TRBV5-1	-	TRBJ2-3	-	CASSLTRGRDTDTQYF	TGCGCCAGCAGCTTGACCCGAGGACGGGACACAGATACGCAGTATTTT
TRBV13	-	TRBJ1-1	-	CASRPRQRGNTEAFF	TGTGCCAGCAGACCCCGCCAGAGAGGGAACACTGAAGCTTTCTTT
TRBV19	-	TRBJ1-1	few	CASSITGDTEAFF	TGTGCCAGTAGTATAACAGGTGACACTGAAGCTTTCTTT
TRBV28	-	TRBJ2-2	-	CASSLLGHGGELFF	TGTGCCAGCAGTTTATTGGGGCATGGCGGGGAGCTGTTTTTT
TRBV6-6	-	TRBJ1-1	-	CASSYSGTAGTEAFF	TGTGCCAGCAGTTACTCCGGGACGGCGGGGACTGAAGCTTTCTTT
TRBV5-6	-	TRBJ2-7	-	CASSLLSYEQYF	TGTGCCAGCAGCTTGCTCTCCTACGAGCAGTACTTC
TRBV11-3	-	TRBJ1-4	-	CASSLKGSRKLFF	TGTGCCAGCAGCTTAAAAGGCTCTCGGAAACTGTTTTTT
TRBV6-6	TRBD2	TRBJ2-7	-	CASRAGTTSYEQYF	TGTGCCAGCCGTGCCGGGACTACGTCCTACGAGCAGTACTTC
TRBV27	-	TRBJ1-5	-	CASSNGLSNQPQHF	TGTGCCAGCAGTAACGGATTGAGCAATCAGCCCCAGCATTTT
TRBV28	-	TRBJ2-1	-	CASSQGGRNNEQFF	TGTGCCAGCAGCCAAGGGGGAAGAAACAATGAGCAGTTCTTC
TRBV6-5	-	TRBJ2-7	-	CASRGGDAYEQYF	TGTGCCAGCCGGGGCGGAGACGCCTACGAGCAGTACTTC
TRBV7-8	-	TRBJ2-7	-	CASSWSGNEQYF	TGTGCCAGCAGCTGGTCGGGGAACGAGCAGTACTTC
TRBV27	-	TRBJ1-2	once	CASSQRQLSPSGYTF	TGTGCCAGCAGTCAACGACAGCTTTCACCGAGTGGCTACACCTTC
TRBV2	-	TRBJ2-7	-	CASSEFGASYEQYF	TGTGCCAGCAGTGAGTTTGGGGCCTCCTACGAGCAGTACTTC
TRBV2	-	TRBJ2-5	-	CASRDRQETQYF	TGTGCCAGCAGGGACCGTCAAGAGACCCAGTACTTC
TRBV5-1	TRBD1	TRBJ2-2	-	CASNGQGSAGELFF	TGCGCCAGCAACGGACAGGGATCGGCCGGGGAGCTGTTTTTT
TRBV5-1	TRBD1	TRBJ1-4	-	CASNVDRGRFF	TGCGCCAGCAATGTAGACAGGGGGCGTTTTTTT
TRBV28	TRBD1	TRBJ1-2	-	CASSLEPGTANYGYTF	TGTGCCAGCAGTTTAGAGCCCGGGACAGCGAACTATGGCTACACCTTC
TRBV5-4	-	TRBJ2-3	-	CASSQGGLAGVNTDTQYF	TGTGCCAGCAGCCAGGGGGGTTTGGCGGGAGTTAACACAGATACGCAGTATTTT
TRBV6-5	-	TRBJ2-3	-	CASSSVESTQYF	TGTGCCAGCAGTTCCGTCGAGTCTACGCAGTATTTT
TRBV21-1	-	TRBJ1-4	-	CASSRRDRKANEKLFF	TGTGCCAGCAGCAGACGGGACAGGAAAGCTAATGAAAAACTGTTTTTT
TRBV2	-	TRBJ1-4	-	CASTSQAVGKLFF	TGTGCCAGCACCTCACAGGCGGTTGGAAAACTGTTTTTT
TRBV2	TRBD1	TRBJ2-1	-	CASTRTGNEQFF	TGTGCCAGCACCCGGACAGGGAATGAGCAGTTCTTC
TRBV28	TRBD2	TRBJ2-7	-	CASSHIAGRSYEQYF	TGTGCCAGCAGTCACATAGCGGGGAGATCCTACGAGCAGTACTTC
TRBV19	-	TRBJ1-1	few	CASSMEEEAFF	TGTGCCAGTAGTATGGAGGAAGAAGCTTTCTTT
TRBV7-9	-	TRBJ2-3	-	CASSTGQTSTDTQYF	TGTGCCAGCAGCACTGGACAGACCAGCACAGATACGCAGTATTTT
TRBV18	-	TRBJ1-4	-	CASSPQAGEEKLFF	TGTGCCAGCTCACCACAGGCAGGGGAGGAAAAACTGTTTTTT
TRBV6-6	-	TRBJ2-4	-	CASSLTERSQNIQYF	TGTGCCAGCAGCCTAACAGAGCGAAGCCAAAACATTCAGTACTTC
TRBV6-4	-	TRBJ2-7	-	CASSYREGYEQYF	TGTGCCAGCAGTTATCGGGAAGGCTACGAGCAGTACTTC
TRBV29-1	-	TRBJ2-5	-	CSVEGAQETQYF	TGCAGCGTTGAGGGAGCTCAAGAGACCCAGTACTTC
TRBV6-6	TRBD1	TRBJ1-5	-	CASSSGQASNQPQHF	TGTGCCAGCAGCTCGGGACAGGCTAGCAATCAGCCCCAGCATTTT
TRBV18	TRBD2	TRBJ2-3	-	CASSPGLGVDTQYF	TGTGCCAGCTCACCGGGACTAGGAGTAGATACGCAGTATTTT
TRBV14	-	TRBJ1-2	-	CASSQQDSGYGYTF	TGTGCCAGCAGCCAACAAGACAGCGGCTATGGCTACACCTTC
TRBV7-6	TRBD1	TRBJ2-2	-	CASSLGTGDTSGELFF	TGTGCCAGCAGCTTAGGGACAGGGGACACCTCCGGGGAGCTGTTTTTT
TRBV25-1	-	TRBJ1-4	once	CASSERRETNEKLFF	TGTGCCAGCAGTGAAAGGAGGGAAACTAATGAAAAACTGTTTTTT